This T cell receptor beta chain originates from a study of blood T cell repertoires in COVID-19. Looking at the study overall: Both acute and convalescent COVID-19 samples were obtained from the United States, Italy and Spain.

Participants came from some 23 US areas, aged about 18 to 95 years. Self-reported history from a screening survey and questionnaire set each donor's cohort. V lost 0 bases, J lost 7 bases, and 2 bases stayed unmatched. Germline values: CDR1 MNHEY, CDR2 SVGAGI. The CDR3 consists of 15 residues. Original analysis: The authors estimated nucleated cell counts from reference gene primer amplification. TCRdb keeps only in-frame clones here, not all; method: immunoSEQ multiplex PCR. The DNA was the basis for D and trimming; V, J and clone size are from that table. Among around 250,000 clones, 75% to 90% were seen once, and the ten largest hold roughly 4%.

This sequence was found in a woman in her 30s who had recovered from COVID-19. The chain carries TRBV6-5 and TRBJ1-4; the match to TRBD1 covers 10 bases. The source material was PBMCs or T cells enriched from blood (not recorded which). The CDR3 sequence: CASSYSGTGVEKLFF. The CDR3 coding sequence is TGTGCCAGCAGTTACTCAGGGACAGGGGTTGAAAAACTGTTTTTT.